The text below deals with one T cell receptor beta chain. This sample stems from a study of shared clonotypes between healthy human individuals. Assay: immunoSEQ multiplex PCR; the TCRdb copy retains only in-frame clones and omits some. In the table there are some 740,000 clones, around 93% of which are singletons. The naive CD8 population came from CD45RO-negative cells selected for CCR7, without terminally differentiated effector memory CD45RA+ cells. The CDR3 extends over 13 amino acids. Germline-derived CDR1 and CDR2 are SEHNR and FQNEAQ (reference sequence). Trimming took 5 bases from V and 7 from J, leaving 12 bases between them.

Specimen: naive CD8+ T cells sorted from blood. This TCR was recovered from a man aged 25 to 45 in good health. The chain links TRBV7-9 to TRBJ2-1, with no clear D. The DNA for the CDR3 is TGTGCCAGCAGCATTGGACGGAATAATGAGCAGTTCTTC. It is translated as CASSIGRNNEQFF.